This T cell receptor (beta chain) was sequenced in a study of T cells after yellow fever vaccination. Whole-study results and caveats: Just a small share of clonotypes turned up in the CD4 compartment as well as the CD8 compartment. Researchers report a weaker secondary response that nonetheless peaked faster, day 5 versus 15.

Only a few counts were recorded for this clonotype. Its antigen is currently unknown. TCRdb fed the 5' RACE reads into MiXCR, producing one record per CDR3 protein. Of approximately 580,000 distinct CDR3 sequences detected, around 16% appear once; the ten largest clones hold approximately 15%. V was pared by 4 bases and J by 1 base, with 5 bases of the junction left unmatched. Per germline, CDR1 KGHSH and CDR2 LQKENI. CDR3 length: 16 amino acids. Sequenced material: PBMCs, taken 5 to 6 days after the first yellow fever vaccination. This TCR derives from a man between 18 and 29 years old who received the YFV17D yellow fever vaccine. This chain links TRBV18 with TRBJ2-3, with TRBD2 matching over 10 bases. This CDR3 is CASSRPLAGGTDTQYF. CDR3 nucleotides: TGTGCCAGCTCACGCCCGCTAGCGGGAGGCACAGATACGCAGTATTTT.